This T cell receptor beta chain was observed in a study of control samples from healthy donors and cancer patients (dated by TCRdb to 2020 to 2022). Note on this clone: The antigen this receptor binds is unknown. Qualities for individual bases were not recorded, and no much larger clone is one base off.

From the germline V gene (reference sequence), CDR1 is SEHNR and CDR2 is FQNEAQ. V drops 7 bases and J drops 7 bases, leaving 13 bases in between. The CDR3 numbers 13 residues from cysteine through phenylalanine. The DNA shown is the 39-base CDR3, in frame from base 1. Library method: the immunoSEQ multiplex PCR assay. TCRdb's version of the immuneACCESS table is confined to in-frame rearrangements and falls short of the full clone set. An unresolved V gene accounts for under half of the shortfall where checked; the remainder is of unknown origin. This sample holds 170,000 or so clones; 85% to 95% were observed only once. The ten most abundant clones make up 1.3% to 1.5% of the sample.

Sequencing was done on a sample of blood. The rearranged segments are TRBV7-9 and TRBJ2-2; the D element might be TRBD1 or TRBD2, as each aligns at 6 bases. This sequence originates from a woman aged 18-35 years in good health. The DNA reads TGTGCCAGCACCGGAGGGGGGATCGGGGAGCTGTTTTTT. The encoded protein is CASTGGGIGELFF.